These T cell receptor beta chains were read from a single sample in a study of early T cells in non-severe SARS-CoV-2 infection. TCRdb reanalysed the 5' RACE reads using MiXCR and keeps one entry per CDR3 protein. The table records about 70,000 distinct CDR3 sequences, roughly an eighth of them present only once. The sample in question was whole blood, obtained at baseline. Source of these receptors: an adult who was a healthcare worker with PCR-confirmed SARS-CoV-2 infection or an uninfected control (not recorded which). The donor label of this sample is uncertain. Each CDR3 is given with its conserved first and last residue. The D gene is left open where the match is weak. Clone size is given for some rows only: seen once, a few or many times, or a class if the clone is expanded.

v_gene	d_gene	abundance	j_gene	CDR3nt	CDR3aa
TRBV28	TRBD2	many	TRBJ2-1	TGTGCCAGCAGTTCCCTCGCTAGCGGGAGTCAGAACAATGAGCAGTTCTTC	CASSSLASGSQNNEQFF
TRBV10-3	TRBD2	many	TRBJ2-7	TGTGCCATCAGTGAAATGGAGAAACTAGCGGAGTACGAGCAGTACTTC	CAISEMEKLAEYEQYF
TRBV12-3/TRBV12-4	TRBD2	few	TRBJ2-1	TGTGCCAGCAACACACTAGCGGGGGAGGGGGAGCAGTTCTTC	CASNTLAGEGEQFF
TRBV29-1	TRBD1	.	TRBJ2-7	TGCAGCGTTGCCGGGACAGAACAATCCTACGAGCAGTACTTC	CSVAGTEQSYEQYF
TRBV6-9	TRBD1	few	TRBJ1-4	TGTGCCAGCAGTTTAAAATGGGACAGGGCTGAAAAACTGTTTTTT	CASSLKWDRAEKLFF
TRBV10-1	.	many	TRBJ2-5	TGCGCCAGCAGTGAAGGCAGGTCAGGTCAAGAGACCCAGTACTTC	CASSEGRSGQETQYF
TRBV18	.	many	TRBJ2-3	TGTGCCAGCTCACCACGGGGTTATTCAGATACGCAGTATTTT	CASSPRGYSDTQYF
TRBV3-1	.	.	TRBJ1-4	TGTGCCAGCGGAGGTGGAAAACTGTTTTTT	CASGGGKLFF
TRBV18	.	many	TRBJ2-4	TGTGCCAGCTCACCGCTGGGGGCGGGCAACATTCAGTACTTC	CASSPLGAGNIQYF
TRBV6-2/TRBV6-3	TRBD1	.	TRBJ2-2	TGTGCCAGCAGTTCGGGACAGGGGAACACCGGGGAGCTGTTTTTT	CASSSGQGNTGELFF
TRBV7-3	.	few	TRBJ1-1	TGTGCCAGCAGCTACAGGGCCACTGAAGCTTTCTTT	CASSYRATEAFF
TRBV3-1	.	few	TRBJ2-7	TGTGCCAGCAACCAATACGGGGCGAGCTACGAGCAGTACTTC	CASNQYGASYEQYF
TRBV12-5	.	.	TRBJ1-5	TGTGCTAGTGGGATCATCTATCAGCCCCAGCATTTT	CASGIIYQPQHF